The T cell receptor (beta chain) under discussion was sequenced for a study of early T cells in non-severe SARS-CoV-2 infection. Looked up from germline, CDR1 is DFQATT and CDR2 is SNEGSKA (reference sequence). V was trimmed by 5 bases and J by 0 bases, leaving 8 bases between them. The CDR3 consists of 13 residues. TCRdb recomputed calls from the 5' RACE reads with MiXCR, one row per CDR3 protein. The repertoire holds around 60,000 distinct CDR3 sequences, with about an eighth as singletons. There are many counts of this clonotype. V is TRBV20-1 and J is TRBJ1-3; D is perhaps TRBD1 (6 bases). The sequencing sample was made of whole blood. This sequence originates from an adult who was a healthcare worker with PCR-confirmed SARS-CoV-2 infection or an uninfected control (not recorded which). The CDR3 DNA reads as TGCAGTGCTCGACAGGCCTCTGGAAACACCATATATTTT. Translated: CSARQASGNTIYF.